The next 30 T cell receptor beta chains were all read from a single sample in a study of T-cell reconstitution after alpha-beta-depleted transplantation in children. Unique molecular identifiers were incorporated when the TCRbeta library was constructed. TCRdb used MiXCR to reprocess the PCR reads, holding one entry per CDR3 protein. The repertoire holds 200,000 to 300,000 distinct CDR3 sequences, around 13% seen once, with about 2.6% in the top ten. The sequencing used PBMCs from the stem cell graft donor, collected from the stem cell graft. These receptors were collected from a human donor who donated a stem cell graft to a child with acute lymphoblastic leukemia.

This clonotype was recorded many times. The chain couples TRBV20-1 to TRBJ1-4; D is undetermined. Trimming cost V 2 bases and J 6 bases, with 7 bases left between them. The CDR3 spans 12 residues. Germline CDR1 is DFQATT and CDR2 is SNEGSKA (reference sequence). CDR3 coding DNA: TGCAGTGCTAGAAGGCGAGATGAAAAACTGTTTTTT. This codes for CSARRRDEKLFF.

This clonotype occurred many times. V gene TRBV5-1 combines with J gene TRBJ1-6; no clear D. Trimming took 4 bases from V and 7 from J, leaving 12 bases between them. Germline V gene data show CDR1 as SGHRS and CDR2 as YFSETQ. This CDR3 spans 14 amino acids. In nucleotides, the CDR3 is TGCGCCAGCAGCCCTGGACCTGTAAATTCACCCCTCCACTTT. It specifies CASSPGPVNSPLHF.

This clonotype was counted at least ten times. This chain connects TRBV19 to TRBJ2-5; maybe TRBD2 (5 bases). V lost 7 bases to trimming and J lost 6 bases, with 18 bases between them. This CDR3 comprises 14 residues. The germline gives CDR1 LNHDA, CDR2 SQIVND (reference sequence). The CDR3 DNA sequence: TGTGCCAGTAATACGGACGGGGTGGCGAAGACCCAGTACTTC. This gives the protein CASNTDGVAKTQYF.

At least ten counts were recorded for this clonotype. CDR3 nucleotides: TGCGCCAGCAGCTTGAAGTCCGCCGTGGAAACCCAGTACTTC. It encodes CASSLKSAVETQYF. This chain connects TRBV5-1 to TRBJ2-5; D remains unclear. There are 14 residues in the CDR3. Per the germline V gene, CDR1 is SGHRS and CDR2 is YFSETQ. The germline V and J ends were trimmed by 1 base and 8 bases, with 15 bases remaining between them.

The table lists this clonotype with many counts. V is TRBV20-1 and J is TRBJ1-1; perhaps TRBD1 as D (6 bases). The V end was cut by 6 bases, the J end by 1 base, with 15 bases between. The CDR3 sequence is 14 residues long. Germline V gene sequence: CDR1 DFQATT, CDR2 SNEGSKA (reference sequence). The chain's CDR3 is CSATPGHTNTEAFF. The CDR3 nucleotides read TGCAGTGCAACACCGGGACACACGAACACTGAAGCTTTCTTT.

This clonotype was seen repeatedly, ten times or more. The chain links TRBV5-6 to TRBJ2-7; no firm D call. V was trimmed by 2 bases and J by 8 bases, leaving 11 bases between them. CDR3 size: 12 residues. The germline CDR1 and CDR2 sequences are SGHDT and YYEEEE. CDR3 sequence (DNA): TGTGCCAGCAGCTTTAGCCTCCAGCAGCAGTACTTC. Translation: CASSFSLQQQYF.

This clonotype has ten or more counts. The chain uses TRBV7-2 and TRBJ2-7, with D tentatively TRBD1 or TRBD2 (5 bases each). V lost 1 base and J lost 2, with 12 bases in between. CDR3 length: 15 residues. From germline, CDR1 is SGHTA and CDR2 FQGNSA. The DNA of the CDR3 is TGTGCCAGCAGCTTAGGTACGACGGGGCCCTACGAGCAGTACTTC. It translates to CASSLGTTGPYEQYF.

This clonotype has a count of ten or more. This sequence joins TRBV28 and TRBJ2-6, with no clear D. Trimming removed 4 bases from V and 13 bases from J, with 8 bases in between. Germline assignment: CDR1 MDHEN and CDR2 SYDVKM. CDR3 length: 11 amino acids. CDR3 bases: TGTGCCAGCAGTTACCCCGGGGTCCTGACTTTC. Translation gives CASSYPGVLTF.

At least ten counts were recorded for this clonotype. V and J are TRBV15 and TRBJ2-7; TRBD2 aligns across 10 bases. J lost 4 bases, V lost 5 bases, and 2 bases had no gene match. The CDR3 sequence is 13 residues long. Germline assignment: CDR1 LNHNV and CDR2 YYDKDF (reference sequence). The CDR3 DNA reads as TGTGCCACCAGCCAAGCGGGAGGGTACGAGCAGTACTTC. Its protein product is CATSQAGGYEQYF.

Many counts were recorded for this clonotype. This rearrangement joins TRBV28 to TRBJ2-5; TRBD1 agrees at 11 bases. The CDR3 spans 20 residues. Looked up from germline, CDR1 is MDHEN and CDR2 is SYDVKM. Unmatched junction bases numbered 20, after V lost 6 bases and J lost 2 bases. The CDR3 loop is CASSPGTGGYPTLEQETQYF. Written as DNA, the CDR3 is TGTGCCAGCAGCCCTGGGACAGGGGGGTATCCAACCCTAGAACAAGAGACCCAGTACTTC.

This clonotype was recorded many times. CDR3 coding DNA: TGTGCCAGCAGCCCGCGCGGGAGCAACACTGAAGCTTTCTTT. This gives the protein CASSPRGSNTEAFF. The J gene is TRBJ1-1, the V gene TRBV7-2; D unclear. This CDR3 is 14 amino acids long. Trimming removed 5 bases from V and 2 bases from J, with 12 bases in between. In germline, CDR1 is SGHTA, CDR2 FQGNSA.

This clonotype was counted ten times or more. The chain couples TRBV4-3 to TRBJ2-7; 12 bases match TRBD2. The germline CDR1 and CDR2 sequences are LGHNA and YSLEER. V lost 0 bases to trimming and J lost 6 bases; unmatched junction nucleotides: 6. The CDR3 contains 16 residues. The CDR3 is CASSQEPTSGGSEQYF. CDR3 bases: TGCGCCAGCAGCCAAGAACCGACTAGCGGGGGCTCCGAGCAGTACTTC.

This clonotype was observed at least ten times. The chain combines TRBV3-1 with TRBJ2-7; unclear D gene. Germline CDR1 and CDR2: LGHDT and YNNKEL (reference sequence). The germline V and J ends were trimmed by 0 bases and 3 bases, with 15 bases remaining between them. This CDR3 is built from 16 residues. CDR3 nucleotide sequence: TGTGCCAGCAGCCAAGATCTCGTCGCGGTAAACTACGAGCAGTACTTC. Translated: CASSQDLVAVNYEQYF.

This clonotype was detected a few times. This chain's CDR3 is CAISQTSYEQYF. CDR3 in DNA: TGTGCCATCAGTCAAACTAGCTACGAGCAGTACTTC. The V gene is TRBV10-3, the J gene TRBJ2-7; a possible D gene is TRBD2 (5 bases). Germline-derived CDR1 and CDR2 are ENHRY and SYGVKD. Trimming left V 5 bases short and J 3 bases short, with 8 bases between. This CDR3 contains 12 residues.

This clonotype was counted at least ten times. The rearrangement links TRBV12-3 or TRBV12-4 to TRBJ1-1; D may be TRBD1 (5 bases). The CDR3 totals 13 residues. The germline V and J ends were trimmed by 6 bases and 6 bases, with 14 bases remaining between them. The CDR3 protein is CASRRTSRAEAFF. The CDR3 coding sequence is TGTGCCAGCAGGAGGACCAGCAGGGCTGAAGCTTTCTTT.

This clonotype was counted many times. The rearrangement links TRBV20-1 to TRBJ2-1; D gene ambiguous. Trimming took 2 bases from V and 0 from J, leaving 11 bases between them. The germline gives CDR1 DFQATT, CDR2 SNEGSKA (reference sequence). There are 15 residues in the CDR3. The CDR3 region is CSARRSSSSYNEQFF. The CDR3 nucleotides read TGCAGTGCTAGAAGGTCCAGCAGCTCCTACAATGAGCAGTTCTTC.

J is TRBJ2-7 and V is TRBV6-1; 8 bases map to TRBD2. The V segment lost 10 bases and the J segment 2 bases; nucleotides outside the gene matches: 13. Germline CDR1 and CDR2: MNHNS and SASEGT. The CDR3 runs 15 residues. CDR3 nucleotide sequence: TGTGCCACCCGGGAGGAGCGGGAGATTCCCTACGAGCAGTACTTC. Translating gives CATREEREIPYEQYF.

At least ten counts were recorded for this clonotype. DNA of the CDR3: TGTGCCAGCAGTAAACAGGGGAACTACGAGCAGTACTTC. This sequence encodes CASSKQGNYEQYF. The chain employs TRBV27 and TRBJ2-7, with TRBD1 identical over 7 bases. V dropped 5 bases and J dropped 3; count of bases not matched to a gene: 4. The germline V gene has CDR1 MNHEY and CDR2 SMNVEV (reference sequence). The CDR3 extends over 13 amino acids.

There are many counts of this clonotype. J is TRBJ2-7 and V is TRBV28; TRBD1 matches 7 bases. CDR1 and CDR2 (germline): MDHEN, SYDVKM. CDR3 length: 16 residues. Trimming removed 4 bases from V and 3 bases from J; junction bases left unmatched: 12. The CDR3 DNA follows: TGTGCCAGCAGTTCCACGCGACAGGGCCCAAACTACGAGCAGTACTTC. Its translation: CASSSTRQGPNYEQYF.

This clonotype was seen ten or more times. The CDR3 region is CASSLLRARNTEAFF. Written as DNA, the CDR3 is TGTGCCAGCAGCTTGTTGCGGGCGCGGAACACTGAAGCTTTCTTT. The chain joins TRBV7-8 to TRBJ1-1; D is undetermined. Trimming removed 3 bases from V and 1 base from J, with 12 bases in between. From germline, CDR1 is SGHVS and CDR2 FQNEAQ. The CDR3 is 15 amino acids.

This clonotype was seen repeatedly, ten times or more. The rearrangement links TRBV28 to TRBJ2-1; 8 positions agree with TRBD2. Germline lookup yields CDR1 MDHEN and CDR2 SYDVKM. V was pared by 5 bases and J by 1 base, with 7 bases of the junction left unmatched. The CDR3 runs 16 residues. In DNA form, the CDR3 reads TGTGCCAGCAGTCCCACTAGCGGTAATTCCTACAATGAGCAGTTCTTC. It specifies CASSPTSGNSYNEQFF. Full variable domain (missing parts from reference TRBV28 and TRBJ2-1): DVKVTQSSRYLVKRTGEKVFLECVQDMDHENMFWYRQDPGLGLRLIYFSYDVKMKEKGDIPEGYSVSREKKERFSLILESASTNQTSMYLCASSPTSGNSYNEQFFGPGTRLTVL.

Remarks on this clonotype: A much bigger clone sits one base away, suggesting this may be a read error. Here the CDR3 omits its conserved ending phenylalanine or tryptophan, so a read error is the likely source. The rearrangement links TRBV20-1 to TRBJ2-3, with D maybe TRBD2 (7 bases). The CDR3 consists of 15 residues. Germline CDR1 reads DFQATT; CDR2 reads SNEGSKA (reference sequence). The germline V and J ends were trimmed by 1 base and 5 bases, with 16 bases remaining between them. This CDR3 reads CSARVAGAYGDTQYL. Written as DNA, the CDR3 is TGCAGTGCTAGAGTTGCGGGGGCGTATGGAGATACGCAGTATTTA.

The sample holds many counts of this clonotype. V gene TRBV7-2 combines with J gene TRBJ2-7, with 8 positions matching TRBD1. The V and J ends lost 0 bases and 7 bases, in that order; junction bases with no gene match: 11. From germline, CDR1 is SGHTA and CDR2 FQGNSA. The CDR3 spans 16 residues. CDR3 in DNA: TGTGCCAGCAGCTTAGCGATCGGGACAGGCAATGGAGAGCAGTACTTC. The encoded protein is CASSLAIGTGNGEQYF.

This clonotype showed up many times. The chain recombines TRBV24-1 with TRBJ2-1; TRBD2 agrees at 9 bases. This CDR3 is 15 amino acids long. Germline V gives CDR1 KGHDR, CDR2 SFDVKD. V lost 4 bases, J lost 2 bases, and 2 bases stayed unmatched. CDR3 sequence reads: CATSDLAGTYNEQFF. CDR3 DNA: TGTGCCACCAGTGACCTAGCGGGAACCTACAATGAGCAGTTCTTC.

This clonotype was seen repeatedly, ten times or more. The J gene is TRBJ2-3, the V gene TRBV29-1, with TRBD1 as a possible D gene (6 bases). This CDR3 has 14 residues. Germline assignment: CDR1 SQVTM and CDR2 ANQGSEA. Trimming removed 6 bases from V and 1 base from J, with 14 bases in between. This chain's CDR3 is CSVEDSPGTDTQYF. CDR3 sequence (DNA): TGCAGCGTAGAGGACAGCCCGGGCACAGATACGCAGTATTTT.

Notes on this clonotype: A single base separates this from a much larger clone, so it may be a read error. This chain links TRBV7-3 with TRBJ2-7; D is possibly TRBD1 or TRBD2 (5 bases each). The V gene lost 5 bases and the J gene lost 5 bases, with 13 bases spanning the gap. This CDR3 has 13 amino acids. Germline V gene sequence: CDR1 SGHTA, CDR2 FQGTGA. The CDR3 spells CASSPGREDEQYF. The CDR3 nucleotides are TGTGCCAGCAGCCCGGGACGGGAAGACGAGCAGTACTTC.

The chain uses TRBV30 and TRBJ2-7; D not certain. CDR1 and CDR2 from the germline V gene are GTSNPN and SVGIG (reference sequence). CDR3 length: 12 amino acids. With 4 bases removed from V and 0 bases from J, the gap between germline ends came to 7 bases. This CDR3 is CAWKSDSYEQYF. CDR3 DNA sequence: TGTGCCTGGAAATCAGACTCCTACGAGCAGTACTTC.

The rearrangement joins TRBV29-1 to TRBJ2-1, with 7 bases fitting TRBD1. The germline gives CDR1 SQVTM, CDR2 ANQGSEA. This CDR3 is built from 14 residues. The junction had 4 bases not matched to a gene; V was cut back by 5 bases and J by 0 bases. As DNA, the CDR3 is TGCAGCGTTAGCAGGGGGAGCTCCTACAATGAGCAGTTCTTC. Translating it yields CSVSRGSSYNEQFF.

In this sample, this clonotype turned up many times. This chain uses TRBV10-3 with TRBJ2-1; maybe TRBD1 (5 bases). Between the trimmed V and J ends, which lost 6 bases and 0 bases, there was a span of 9 bases. Germline CDR1 reads ENHRY; CDR2 reads SYGVKD. This CDR3 has 14 amino acids. In DNA form, the CDR3 reads TGTGCCATCAGGCAGGGCAGCTCCTACAATGAGCAGTTCTTC. Amino acids: CAIRQGSSYNEQFF.

This clonotype was observed many times. The chain is built from TRBV24-1 and TRBJ1-4; 8 bases are a match to TRBD1. This CDR3 has 15 amino acids. With 5 bases clipped from V and 0 bases from J, the junction kept 1 base outside the gene matches. The germline V gene has CDR1 KGHDR and CDR2 SFDVKD. The DNA of the CDR3 is TGTGCCACCAGTGGGACAGGGCCAACTAATGAAAAACTGTTTTTT. It specifies CATSGTGPTNEKLFF.